This TCR beta chain was captured in a study of beta chain features in type 1 diabetes. Findings and caveats of the study: TCRB repertoires of naive, central memory and Treg cells appeared more similar among patients than among healthy donors. For TCRB rearrangement, an influence of HLA type remained unresolved here. VDJ junctions in type 1 diabetes patients carried more deletions and fewer insertions. Among patients with Type 1 diabetes, TCRB CDR3s were moderately but significantly shorter in every one of the four CD4+ subsets.

Note on this clone: Its target is unknown.

With 3 bases clipped from V and 8 bases from J, the junction kept 9 bases outside the gene matches. Germline V gives CDR1 SQVTM, CDR2 ANQGSEA. There are 13 residues in the CDR3. Since all of the isolated RNA was reverse transcribed, expressed TCRB transcripts were what got sequenced. Roughly 3.7 million reads, on average, came from each naive, central memory and regulatory T cell sample. Clones were read by immunoSEQ multiplex PCR, and TCRdb kept only the in-frame ones, dropping some. Of around 280,000 clones in the sample, approximately 16% are singletons; the top ten hold roughly 0.015%. The chain couples TRBV29-1 to TRBJ1-1, with TRBD1 identical over 7 bases. Sequenced sample: naive CD4+ T cells from blood. The source is a man aged 18-30 years with type 1 diabetes. CDR3 sequence: CSVEGTAVLEAFF. CDR3 nucleotides: TGCAGCGTTGAGGGGACAGCAGTTTTAGAAGCTTTCTTT.